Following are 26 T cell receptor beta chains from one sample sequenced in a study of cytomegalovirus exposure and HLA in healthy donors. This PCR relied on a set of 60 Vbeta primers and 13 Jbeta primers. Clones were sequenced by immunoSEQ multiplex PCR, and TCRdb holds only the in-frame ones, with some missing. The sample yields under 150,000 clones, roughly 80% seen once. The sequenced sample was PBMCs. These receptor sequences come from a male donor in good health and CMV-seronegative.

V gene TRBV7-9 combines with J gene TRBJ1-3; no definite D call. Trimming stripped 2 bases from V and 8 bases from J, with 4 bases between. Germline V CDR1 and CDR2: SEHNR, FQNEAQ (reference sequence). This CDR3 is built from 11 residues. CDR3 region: CASSLSYTIYF. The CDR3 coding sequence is TGTGCCAGCAGCTTAAGCTACACCATATATTTT. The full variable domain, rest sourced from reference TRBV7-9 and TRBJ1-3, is DTGVSQNPRHKITKRGQNVTFRCDPISEHNRLYWYRQTLGQGPEFLTYFQNEAQLEKSRLLSDRFSAERPKGSFSTLEIQRTEQGDSAMYLCASSLSYTIYFGEGSWLTVV.

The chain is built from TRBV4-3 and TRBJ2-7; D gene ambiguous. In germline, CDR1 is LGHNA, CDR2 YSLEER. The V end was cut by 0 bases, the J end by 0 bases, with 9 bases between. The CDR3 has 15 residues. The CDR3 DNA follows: TGCGCCAGCAGCCAAGACGAGGCTAGCTCCTACGAGCAGTACTTC. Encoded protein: CASSQDEASSYEQYF.

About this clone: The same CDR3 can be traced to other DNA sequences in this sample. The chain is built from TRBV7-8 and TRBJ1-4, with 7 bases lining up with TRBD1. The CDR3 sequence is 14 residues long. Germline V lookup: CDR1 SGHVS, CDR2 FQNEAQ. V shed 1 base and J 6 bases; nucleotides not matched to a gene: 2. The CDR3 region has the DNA TGTGCCAGCAGCTTAGGAGGGGGCGATGAAAAACTGTTTTTT. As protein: CASSLGGGDEKLFF.

CDR3 region: CASSVGGGAGTEAFF. CDR3 nucleotides: TGTGCCAGCAGCGTTGGAGGGGGGGCGGGTACTGAAGCTTTCTTT. This rearrangement joins TRBV9 to TRBJ1-1; maybe TRBD1 (6 bases). Germline lookup yields CDR1 SGDLS and CDR2 YYNGEE. The CDR3 is 15 amino acids. Trimming took 2 bases from V and 5 from J, leaving 16 bases between them.

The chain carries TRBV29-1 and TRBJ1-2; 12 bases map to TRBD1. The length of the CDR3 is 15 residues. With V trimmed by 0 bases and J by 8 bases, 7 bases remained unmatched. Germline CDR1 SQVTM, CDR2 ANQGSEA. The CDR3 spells CSVEDLRDRGRGYTF. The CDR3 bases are TGCAGCGTTGAAGATCTTAGGGACAGGGGGCGCGGCTACACCTTC. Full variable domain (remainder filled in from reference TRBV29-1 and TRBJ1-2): SAVISQKPSRDICQRGTSLTIQCQVDSQVTMMFWYRQQPGQSLTLIATANQGSEATYESGFVIDKFPISRPNLTFSTLTVSNMSPEDSSIYLCSVEDLRDRGRGYTFGSGTRLTVV.

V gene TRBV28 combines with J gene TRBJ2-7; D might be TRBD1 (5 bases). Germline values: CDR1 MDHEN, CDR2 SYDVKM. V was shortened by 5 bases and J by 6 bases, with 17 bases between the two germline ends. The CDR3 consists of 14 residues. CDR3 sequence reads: CASSPQGSLREQYF. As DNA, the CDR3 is TGTGCCAGCAGTCCCCAGGGATCCCTACGCGAGCAGTACTTC.

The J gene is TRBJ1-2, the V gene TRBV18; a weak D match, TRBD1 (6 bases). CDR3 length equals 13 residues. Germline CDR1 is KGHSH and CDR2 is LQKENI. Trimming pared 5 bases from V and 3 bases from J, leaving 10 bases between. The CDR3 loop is CASSAGVDYGYTF. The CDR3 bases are TGTGCCAGCTCAGCAGGGGTTGACTATGGCTACACCTTC.

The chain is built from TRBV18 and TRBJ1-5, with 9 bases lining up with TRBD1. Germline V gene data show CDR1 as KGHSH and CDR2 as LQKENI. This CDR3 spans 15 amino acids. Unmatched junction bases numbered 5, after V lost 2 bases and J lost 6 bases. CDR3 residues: CASSPDRGIGQPQHF. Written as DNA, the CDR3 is TGTGCCAGCTCACCAGACAGGGGGATAGGTCAGCCCCAGCATTTT. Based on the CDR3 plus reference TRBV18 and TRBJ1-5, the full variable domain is NAGVMQNPRHLVRRRGQEARLRCSPMKGHSHVYWYRQLPEEGLKFMVYLQKENIIDESGMPKERFSAEFPKEGPSILRIQQVVRGDSAAYFCASSPDRGIGQPQHFGDGTRLSIL.

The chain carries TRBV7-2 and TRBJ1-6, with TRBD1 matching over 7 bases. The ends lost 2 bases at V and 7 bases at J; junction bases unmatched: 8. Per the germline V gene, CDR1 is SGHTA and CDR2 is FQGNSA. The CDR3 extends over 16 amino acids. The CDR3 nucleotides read TGTGCCAGCAGCTTAAACGGCGTACAGGGGAATTCACCCCTCCACTTT. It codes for CASSLNGVQGNSPLHF.

CDR3 nucleotides: TGTGCCAGCAGGTCCGGGACAGGGGTCGCTGAAGCTTTCTTT. Translated, it gives CASRSGTGVAEAFF. The chain is built from TRBV6-5 and TRBJ1-1; TRBD1 matches 10 bases. The CDR3 has 14 residues. The V and J ends lost 6 bases and 6 bases, in that order; junction bases with no gene match: 7. Germline-derived CDR1 and CDR2 are MNHEY and SVGAGI.

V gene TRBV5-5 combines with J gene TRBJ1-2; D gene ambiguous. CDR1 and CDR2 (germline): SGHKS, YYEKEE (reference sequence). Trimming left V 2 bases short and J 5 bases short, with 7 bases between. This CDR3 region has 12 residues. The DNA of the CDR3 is TGTGCCAGCAGCTTTCGACAATATGGCTACACCTTC. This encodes CASSFRQYGYTF.

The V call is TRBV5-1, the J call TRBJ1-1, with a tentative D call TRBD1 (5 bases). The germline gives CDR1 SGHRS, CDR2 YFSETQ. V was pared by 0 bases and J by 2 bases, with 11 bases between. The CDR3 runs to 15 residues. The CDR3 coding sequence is TGCGCCAGCAGCTTGGGGGGCAGGGTCAACACTGAAGCTTTCTTT. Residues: CASSLGGRVNTEAFF. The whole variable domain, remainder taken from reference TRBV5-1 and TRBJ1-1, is KAGVTQTPRYLIKTRGQQVTLSCSPISGHRSVSWYQQTPGQGLQFLFEYFSETQRNKGNFPGRFSGRQFSNSRSEMNVSTLELGDSALYLCASSLGGRVNTEAFFGQGTRLTVV.

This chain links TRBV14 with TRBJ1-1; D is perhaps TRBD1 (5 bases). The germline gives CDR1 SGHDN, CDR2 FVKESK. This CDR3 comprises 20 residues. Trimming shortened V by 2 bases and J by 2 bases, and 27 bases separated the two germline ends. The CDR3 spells CASSQWNPVWATVLNTEAFF. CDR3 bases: TGTGCCAGCAGCCAATGGAACCCGGTCTGGGCGACAGTACTAAACACTGAAGCTTTCTTT. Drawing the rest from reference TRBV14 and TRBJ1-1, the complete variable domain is EAGVTQFPSHSVIEKGQTVTLRCDPISGHDNLYWYRRVMGKEIKFLLHFVKESKQDESGMPNNRFLAERTGGTYSTLKVQPAELEDSGVYFCASSQWNPVWATVLNTEAFFGQGTRLTVV.

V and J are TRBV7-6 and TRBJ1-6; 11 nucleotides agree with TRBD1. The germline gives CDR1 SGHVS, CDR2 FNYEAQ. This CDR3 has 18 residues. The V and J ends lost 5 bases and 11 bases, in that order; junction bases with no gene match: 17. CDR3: CASSVRRWDRGIRPPLHF. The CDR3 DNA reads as TGTGCCAGCAGCGTAAGAAGATGGGACAGGGGGATCAGGCCACCCCTCCACTTT. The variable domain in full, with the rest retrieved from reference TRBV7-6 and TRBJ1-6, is GAGVSQSPRYKVTKRGQDVALRCDPISGHVSLYWYRQALGQGPEFLTYFNYEAQQDKSGLPNDRFSAERPEGSISTLTIQRTEQRDSAMYRCASSVRRWDRGIRPPLHFGNGTRLTVT.

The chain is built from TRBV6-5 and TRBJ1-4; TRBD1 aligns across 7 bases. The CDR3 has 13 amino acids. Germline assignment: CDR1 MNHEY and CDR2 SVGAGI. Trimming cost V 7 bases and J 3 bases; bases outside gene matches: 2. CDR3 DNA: TGTGCCAGCATGGACAGGTCTAATGAAAAACTGTTTTTT. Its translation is CASMDRSNEKLFF.

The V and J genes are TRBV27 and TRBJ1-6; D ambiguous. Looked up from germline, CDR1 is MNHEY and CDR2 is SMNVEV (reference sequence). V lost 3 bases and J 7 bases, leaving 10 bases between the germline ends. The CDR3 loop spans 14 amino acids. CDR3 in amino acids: CASSLGVTNSPLHF. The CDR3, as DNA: TGTGCCAGCAGTTTGGGAGTGACGAATTCACCCCTCCACTTT.

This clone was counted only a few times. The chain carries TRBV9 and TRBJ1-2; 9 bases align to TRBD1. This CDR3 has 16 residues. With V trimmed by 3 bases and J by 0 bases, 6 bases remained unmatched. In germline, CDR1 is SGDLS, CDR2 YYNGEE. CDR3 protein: CASSADRGGSNYGYTF. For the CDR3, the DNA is TGTGCCAGCAGCGCGGACAGGGGCGGGTCTAACTATGGCTACACCTTC.

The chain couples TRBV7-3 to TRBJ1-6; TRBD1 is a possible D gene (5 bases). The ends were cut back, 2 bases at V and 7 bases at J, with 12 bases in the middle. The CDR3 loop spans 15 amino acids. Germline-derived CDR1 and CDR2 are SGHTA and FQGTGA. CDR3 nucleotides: TGTGCCAGCAGCTTATTGGGGGGAGACAATTCACCCCTCCACTTT. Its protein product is CASSLLGGDNSPLHF.

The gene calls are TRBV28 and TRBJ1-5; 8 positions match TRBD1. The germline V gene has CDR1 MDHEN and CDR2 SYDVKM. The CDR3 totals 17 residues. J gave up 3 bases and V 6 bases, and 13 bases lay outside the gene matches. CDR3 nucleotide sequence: TGTGCCAGCAGGGGAGGAGGGACAGGAGAGAACAATCAGCCCCAGCATTTT. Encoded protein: CASRGGGTGENNQPQHF.

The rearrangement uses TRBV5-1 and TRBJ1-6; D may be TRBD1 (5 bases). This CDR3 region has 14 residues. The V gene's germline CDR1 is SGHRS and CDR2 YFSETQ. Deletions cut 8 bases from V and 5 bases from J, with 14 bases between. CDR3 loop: CASKWGVDNSPLHF. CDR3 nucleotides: TGCGCCAGTAAATGGGGGGTGGATAATTCACCCCTCCACTTT.

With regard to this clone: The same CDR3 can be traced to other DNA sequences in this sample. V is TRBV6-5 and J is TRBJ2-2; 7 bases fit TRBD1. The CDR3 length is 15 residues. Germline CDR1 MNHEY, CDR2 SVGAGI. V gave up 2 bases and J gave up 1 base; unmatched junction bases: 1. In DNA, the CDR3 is TGTGCCAGCAGTTACAGGGGGCTGAACACCGGGGAGCTGTTTTTT. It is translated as CASSYRGLNTGELFF.

In DNA form, the CDR3 reads TGTGCCAGCAGCCAGACAGCTACTAACTATGGCTACACCTTC. This codes for CASSQTATNYGYTF. The chain carries TRBV4-2 and TRBJ1-2; TRBD1 might be the D (5 bases). Germline loops: CDR1 LGHNA, CDR2 YNFKEQ. V was cut by 3 bases and J by 0 bases, with 8 bases left in between. This CDR3 comprises 14 residues.

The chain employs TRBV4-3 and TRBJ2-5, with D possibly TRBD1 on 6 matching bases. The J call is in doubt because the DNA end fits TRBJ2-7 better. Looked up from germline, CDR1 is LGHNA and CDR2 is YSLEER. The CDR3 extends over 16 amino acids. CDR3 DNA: TGCGCCAGCAGCCAAGACAGGCAGGGGACCTTTTACGAGCAGTACTTC. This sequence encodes CASSQDRQGTFYEQYF.

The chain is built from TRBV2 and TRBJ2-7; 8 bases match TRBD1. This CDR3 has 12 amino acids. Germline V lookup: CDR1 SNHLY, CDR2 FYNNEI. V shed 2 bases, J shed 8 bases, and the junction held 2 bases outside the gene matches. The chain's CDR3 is CASSEIRGQQYF. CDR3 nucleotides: TGTGCCAGCAGTGAAATCAGGGGGCAGCAGTACTTC.

The DNA for the CDR3 is TGTGCCAGCAGCTCGACAGGGTCCTACGAGCAGTACTTC. Protein: CASSSTGSYEQYF. The chain links TRBV7-9 to TRBJ2-7, with 7 bases lining up with TRBD1. With 4 bases clipped from V and 1 base from J, the junction kept 1 base outside the gene matches. This CDR3 is 13 amino acids long. Germline V gene data show CDR1 as SEHNR and CDR2 as FQNEAQ (reference sequence).

Written as DNA, the CDR3 is TGTGCCAGTAGTATAATCCAACGGGATAACACTGAAGCTTTCTTT. As protein: CASSIIQRDNTEAFF. The genes are TRBV19 and TRBJ1-1; D gene ambiguous. CDR1 and CDR2 (germline): LNHDA, SQIVND (reference sequence). The CDR3 has 15 residues. Trimming left V 2 bases short and J 2 bases short, with 12 bases between.